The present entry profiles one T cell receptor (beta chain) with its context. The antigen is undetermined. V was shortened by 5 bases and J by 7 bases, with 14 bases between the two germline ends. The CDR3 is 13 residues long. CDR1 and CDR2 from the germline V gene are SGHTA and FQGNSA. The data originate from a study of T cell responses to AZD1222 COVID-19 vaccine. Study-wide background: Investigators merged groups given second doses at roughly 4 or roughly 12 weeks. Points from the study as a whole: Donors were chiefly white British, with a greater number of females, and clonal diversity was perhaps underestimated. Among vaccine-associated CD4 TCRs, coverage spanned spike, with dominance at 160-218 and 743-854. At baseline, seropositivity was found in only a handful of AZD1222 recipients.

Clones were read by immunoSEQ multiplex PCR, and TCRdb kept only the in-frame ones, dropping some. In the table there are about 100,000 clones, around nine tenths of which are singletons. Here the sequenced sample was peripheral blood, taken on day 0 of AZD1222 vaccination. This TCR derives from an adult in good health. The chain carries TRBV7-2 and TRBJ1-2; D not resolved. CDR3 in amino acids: CASSPEAGGGYTF. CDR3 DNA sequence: TGTGCCAGCAGCCCGGAAGCAGGTGGTGGCTACACCTTC.